These 23 T cell receptor beta chains share one sample of origin, sequenced in a study of blood T cell repertoires in COVID-19 (dated by TCRdb to 2018 to 2021). Library preparation employed the immunoSEQ multiplex PCR assay. The table was pulled from immuneACCESS by TCRdb, which kept in-frame rearrangements only. Such tables lose some clones; where checked, under half of the loss comes from unresolved V genes, and the rest has no known cause. The sample table lists approximately 300,000 clones, more than 90% of them with a count of one. 3.9% of the sample is held by the ten biggest clonotypes. The specimen was PBMCs or T cells enriched from blood (not recorded which). Source of these receptors: a woman aged 25 to 39 who had been exposed to COVID-19.

The CDR3 loop is CASSPTMDNGNTEAFF. For the CDR3, the DNA is TGTGCCAGCTCACCCACGATGGACAACGGGAACACTGAAGCTTTCTTT. The chain joins TRBV18 to TRBJ1-1, with TRBD1 as a possible D gene (5 bases). The CDR3 has 16 amino acids. Germline CDR1 KGHSH, CDR2 LQKENI. Trimming shortened V by 3 bases and J by 1 base, and 15 bases separated the two germline ends.

J is TRBJ1-5 and V is TRBV19, with D unresolved. V was clipped by 4 bases and J by 4 bases, with 11 bases between them. The CDR3 has 14 amino acids. Germline V gives CDR1 LNHDA, CDR2 SQIVND (reference sequence). CDR3 sequence (DNA): TGTGCCAGTAGTAACTCGGTTCGTAATCAGCCCCAGCATTTT. It specifies CASSNSVRNQPQHF.

The chain joins TRBV5-1 to TRBJ2-4, with D possibly TRBD1 on 5 matching bases. V lost 1 base and J 0 bases, leaving 8 bases between the germline ends. Germline V gene sequence: CDR1 SGHRS, CDR2 YFSETQ. This CDR3 region has 15 residues. The CDR3, as DNA: TGCGCCAGCAGCTTGCAGGGATTAGCCAAAAACATTCAGTACTTC. Amino acid sequence: CASSLQGLAKNIQYF.

The J gene is TRBJ2-7, the V gene TRBV3-1 (or the pseudogene TRBV3-2), with a tentative D call TRBD2 (6 bases). This CDR3 has 15 residues. Germline V gene sequence: CDR1 LGHDT, CDR2 YNNKEL (reference sequence). Trimming pared 4 bases from V and 0 bases from J, leaving 13 bases between. CDR3 protein: CASSPEGRPSYEQYF. In DNA, the CDR3 is TGTGCCAGCAGCCCGGAGGGCCGCCCCTCCTACGAGCAGTACTTC.

The rearrangement joins TRBV4-1 to TRBJ1-2; maybe TRBD1 (5 bases). Germline V lookup: CDR1 MGHRA, CDR2 YSYEKL. The CDR3 runs 16 residues. V lost 0 bases and J lost 2, with 13 bases in between. As DNA, the CDR3 is TGCGCCAGCAGCCAAGAACTCGTAGGGGTAAACTATGGCTACACCTTC. As protein: CASSQELVGVNYGYTF.

This chain uses TRBV7-9 with TRBJ1-5; D possibly corresponds to TRBD1 (5 bases). V dropped 5 bases and J dropped 1 base, with 9 bases sitting between them. Per the germline V gene, CDR1 is SEHNR and CDR2 is FQNEAQ (reference sequence). The CDR3 contains 14 residues. The CDR3: CASSKQGSNQPQHF. The CDR3 region has the DNA TGTGCCAGCAGCAAGCAGGGAAGCAATCAGCCCCAGCATTTT.

This CDR3 is CASSGGQGSADTQYF. CDR3 sequence (DNA): TGTGCCAGCAGTGGGGGACAGGGTAGCGCAGATACGCAGTATTTT. The rearrangement uses TRBV2 and TRBJ2-3; TRBD1 agrees at 9 bases. Germline V gives CDR1 SNHLY, CDR2 FYNNEI. The CDR3 contains 15 residues. V gave up 4 bases and J gave up 4 bases; unmatched junction bases: 6. The full variable domain, completed using reference TRBV2 and TRBJ2-3, is EPEVTQTPSHQVTQMGQEVILRCVPISNHLYFYWYRQILGQKVEFLVSFYNNEISEKSEIFDDQFSVERPDGSNFTLKIRSTKLEDSAMYFCASSGGQGSADTQYFGPGTRLTVL.

The genes are TRBV19 and TRBJ2-4; 10 bases match TRBD1. V shed 3 bases, J shed 5 bases, and the junction held 7 bases outside the gene matches. This CDR3 is built from 16 residues. Germline V gene sequence: CDR1 LNHDA, CDR2 SQIVND (reference sequence). The CDR3 DNA sequence: TGTGCCAGTAGTATCTTTGGGACAGGGGTGCAAAACATTCAGTACTTC. It translates to CASSIFGTGVQNIQYF.

The rearrangement uses TRBV7-8 and TRBJ2-2; possible D gene TRBD2, 5 bases. The CDR3 covers 14 residues. Germline lookup yields CDR1 SGHVS and CDR2 FQNEAQ. V lost 1 base and J 8 bases, leaving 11 bases between the germline ends. The CDR3 protein is CASSLVAFGGELFF. The CDR3 DNA reads as TGTGCCAGCAGCTTAGTAGCGTTCGGAGGGGAGCTGTTTTTT. Complete variable domain (other parts from reference TRBV7-8 and TRBJ2-2): GAGVSQSPRYKVAKRGQDVALRCDPISGHVSLFWYQQALGQGPEFLTYFQNEAQLDKSGLPSDRFFAERPEGSVSTLKIQRTQQEDSAVYLCASSLVAFGGELFFGEGSRLTVL.

CDR3 in DNA: TGTGCCAGCAGCGACGGGACAGGGGGAAAACTGTTTTTT. It is translated as CASSDGTGGKLFF. The chain has TRBV9 and TRBJ1-4, with 11 bases fitting TRBD1. The germline V gene has CDR1 SGDLS and CDR2 YYNGEE. This CDR3 has 13 amino acids. V lost 3 bases, J lost 10 bases, and 2 bases stayed unmatched.

This rearrangement joins TRBV24-1 to TRBJ2-3, with TRBD2 as a possible D gene (6 bases). From germline, CDR1 is KGHDR and CDR2 SFDVKD. The CDR3 contains 14 residues. Trimming took off 2 bases at V and 6 bases at J, with 11 bases between the two ends. CDR3 in amino acids: CATSDSTRSDTQYF. The CDR3 bases are TGTGCCACCAGTGATTCGACTAGGAGTGATACGCAGTATTTT.

This chain uses TRBV18 with TRBJ1-1; TRBD1 matches 8 bases. There are 16 residues in the CDR3. In germline, CDR1 is KGHSH, CDR2 LQKENI. Trimming cost V 3 bases and J 1 base; bases outside gene matches: 7. CDR3 sequence (DNA): TGTGCCAGCTCACCCGGGACAGGACTTAGGAACACTGAAGCTTTCTTT. It specifies CASSPGTGLRNTEAFF.

The chain has TRBV10-3 and TRBJ2-1, with 7 positions matching TRBD2. CDR3 length: 14 amino acids. The trim removed 3 bases at V and 7 bases at J, leaving 6 bases unmatched. Germline CDR1 is ENHRY and CDR2 is SYGVKD. The CDR3 sequence: CAISEWGGENEQFF. The CDR3 DNA is TGTGCCATCAGTGAATGGGGGGGGGAAAATGAGCAGTTCTTC.

V usage is TRBV7-9 and J usage is TRBJ2-3, with 7 nucleotides matching TRBD1. The CDR3 has 13 amino acids. The V gene end was trimmed by 6 bases and the J gene end by 3 bases; junction bases not matched to a gene: 3. In germline, CDR1 is SEHNR, CDR2 FQNEAQ (reference sequence). CDR3 coding DNA: TGTGCCAGCAGTCGGGACAGTACAGATACGCAGTATTTT. Protein: CASSRDSTDTQYF.

The chain carries TRBV5-1 and TRBJ1-1; the D gene is possibly TRBD1 (6 bases). V lost 5 bases to trimming and J lost 4 bases, with 9 bases between them. The CDR3 totals 12 residues. Germline V gene lookup returns CDR1 SGHRS and CDR2 YFSETQ. CDR3: CASSQGPTEAFF. DNA of the CDR3: TGCGCCAGCAGTCAGGGGCCCACTGAAGCTTTCTTT.

The chain uses TRBV4-1 and TRBJ1-3, with D perhaps matching TRBD1 (5 bases). The CDR3 totals 17 residues. Germline assignment: CDR1 MGHRA and CDR2 YSYEKL. Trimming removed 3 bases at V and 0 bases at J, with 15 bases between. The CDR3 coding sequence is TGCGCCAGCAGCCAGGGGCAGGCGGTGACCTCTGGAAACACCATATATTTT. Amino acid sequence: CASSQGQAVTSGNTIYF.

The J gene is TRBJ1-2, the V gene TRBV19; unclear D gene. V lost 10 bases and J lost 2, with 20 bases in between. The length of the CDR3 is 15 residues. Germline V gene lookup returns CDR1 LNHDA and CDR2 SQIVND (reference sequence). The CDR3 loop is CATLPTARFNYGYTF. CDR3 nucleotide sequence: TGTGCCACCCTCCCGACCGCCAGGTTCAACTATGGCTACACCTTC.

The chain is built from TRBV5-5 and TRBJ2-5, with D perhaps matching TRBD2 (5 bases). V lost 0 bases and J lost 0, with 9 bases in between. The germline V gene encodes CDR1 SGHKS and CDR2 YYEKEE (reference sequence). The CDR3 runs 15 residues. The CDR3 nucleotides are TGTGCCAGCAGCTTGGCCGGGAAGTACCAAGAGACCCAGTACTTC. Its protein product is CASSLAGKYQETQYF.

The rearrangement joins TRBV4-1 to TRBJ1-1; D remains ambiguous. Germline V lookup: CDR1 MGHRA, CDR2 YSYEKL. The ends were cut back, 0 bases at V and 4 bases at J, with 9 bases in the middle. This CDR3 region has 14 residues. The CDR3 protein is CASSQEIRGTEAFF. Written as DNA, the CDR3 is TGCGCCAGCAGCCAAGAGATACGGGGCACTGAAGCTTTCTTT.

The rearrangement links TRBV2 to TRBJ1-1, with unresolved D. Trimming left V 7 bases short and J 7 bases short, with 10 bases between. CDR3 length: 11 amino acids. Germline V gene sequence: CDR1 SNHLY, CDR2 FYNNEI. The CDR3 DNA is TGTGCCAGCATGCGGGCTATTGAAGCTTTCTTT. Residues: CASMRAIEAFF. Filled out from reference TRBV2 and TRBJ1-1, the complete variable domain reads EPEVTQTPSHQVTQMGQEVILRCVPISNHLYFYWYRQILGQKVEFLVSFYNNEISEKSEIFDDQFSVERPDGSNFTLKIRSTKLEDSAMYFCASMRAIEAFFGQGTRLTVV.

This chain connects TRBV6-5 to TRBJ1-5; TRBD1 agrees at 9 bases. The V gene end was trimmed by 6 bases and the J gene end by 9 bases; junction bases not matched to a gene: 9. This CDR3 comprises 14 residues. Germline V gives CDR1 MNHEY, CDR2 SVGAGI. In DNA, the CDR3 is TGTGCCAGCAGACCCGGACAGGGGCCGTGGCCCCAGCATTTT. Its translation: CASRPGQGPWPQHF.

The chain recombines TRBV19 with TRBJ1-6; 7 bases line up with TRBD1. The germline CDR1 and CDR2 sequences are LNHDA and SQIVND (reference sequence). V lost 7 bases, J lost 2 bases, and 11 bases stayed unmatched. The CDR3 sequence is 17 residues long. The CDR3, as DNA: TGTGCCAGTAATGAACAACCTGGGACAGCCTATAATTCACCCCTCCACTTT. Protein product: CASNEQPGTAYNSPLHF.

The chain uses TRBV13 and TRBJ2-7; perhaps TRBD1 as D (6 bases). The CDR3 loop spans 15 amino acids. In germline, CDR1 is PRHDT, CDR2 FYEKMQ (reference sequence). V lost 4 bases and J lost 0, with 13 bases in between. CDR3 amino acids: CASSSIGTSSYEQYF. DNA for the CDR3: TGTGCCAGCAGCTCCATTGGGACAAGCTCCTACGAGCAGTACTTC.